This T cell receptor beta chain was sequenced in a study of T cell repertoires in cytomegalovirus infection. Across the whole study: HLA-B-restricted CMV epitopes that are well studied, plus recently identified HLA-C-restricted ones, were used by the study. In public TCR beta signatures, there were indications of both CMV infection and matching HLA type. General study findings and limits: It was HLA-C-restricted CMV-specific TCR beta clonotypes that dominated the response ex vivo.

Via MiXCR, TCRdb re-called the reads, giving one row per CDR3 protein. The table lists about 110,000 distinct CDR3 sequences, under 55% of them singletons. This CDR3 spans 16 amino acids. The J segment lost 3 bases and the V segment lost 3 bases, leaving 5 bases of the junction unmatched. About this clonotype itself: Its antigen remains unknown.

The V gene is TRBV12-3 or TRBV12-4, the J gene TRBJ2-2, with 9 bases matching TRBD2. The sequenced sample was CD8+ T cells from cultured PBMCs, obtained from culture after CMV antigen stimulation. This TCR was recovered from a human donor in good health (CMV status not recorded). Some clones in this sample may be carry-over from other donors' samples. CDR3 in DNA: TGTGCCAGCAGTTTTGCGGGGGGGCCACACACCGGGGAGCTGTTTTTT. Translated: CASSFAGGPHTGELFF.